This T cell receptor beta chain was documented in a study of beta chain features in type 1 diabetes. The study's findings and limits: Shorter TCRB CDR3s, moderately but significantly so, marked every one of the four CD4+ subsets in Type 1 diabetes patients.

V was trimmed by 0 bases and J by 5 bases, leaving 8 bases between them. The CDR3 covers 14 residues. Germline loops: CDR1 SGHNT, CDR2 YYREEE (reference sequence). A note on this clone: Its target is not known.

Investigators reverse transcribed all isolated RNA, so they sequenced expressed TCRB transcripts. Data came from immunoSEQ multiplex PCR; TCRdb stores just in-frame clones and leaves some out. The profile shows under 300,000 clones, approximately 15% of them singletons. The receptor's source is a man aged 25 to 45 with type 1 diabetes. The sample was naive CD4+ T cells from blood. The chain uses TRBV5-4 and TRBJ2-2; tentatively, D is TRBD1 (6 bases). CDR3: CASSLEGGTGELFF. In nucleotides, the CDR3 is TGTGCCAGCAGCTTGGAAGGGGGAACCGGGGAGCTGTTTTTT.